These 3 T cell receptor beta chains originate from one sample sequenced in a study of sequential checkpoint blockade in melanoma. The treatment: randomized to nivolumab then ipilimumab (arm A) or the reverse (arm B). Sequencing used immunoSEQ multiplex PCR; TCRdb keeps in-frame clones, though not all of them. Altogether 15,000 to 20,000 clones are present, around two thirds being singletons, with the ten largest covering 20% to 25%. The material sequenced was CD8+ T cells sorted from blood (inferred from file names), taken from a patient given nivolumab and ipilimumab in sequence. The receptors stem from a human donor with melanoma.

As for this clone: At the DNA level, this CDR3 is encoded by other sequences in the same sample as well. J is TRBJ1-2 and V is TRBV7-9; 9 nucleotides match TRBD1. Germline V gene lookup returns CDR1 SEHNR and CDR2 FQNEAQ (reference sequence). The V segment lost 2 bases and the J segment 6 bases; nucleotides outside the gene matches: 4. The CDR3 totals 14 residues. CDR3 sequence: CASSLPTGGNGYTF. The CDR3, as DNA: TGTGCCAGCAGCTTACCCACAGGGGGCAATGGCTACACCTTC. The variable domain in full, completed from reference TRBV7-9 and TRBJ1-2, reads DTGVSQNPRHKITKRGQNVTFRCDPISEHNRLYWYRQTLGQGPEFLTYFQNEAQLEKSRLLSDRFSAERPKGSFSTLEIQRTEQGDSAMYLCASSLPTGGNGYTFGSGTRLTVV.

The V and J genes are TRBV7-9 and TRBJ2-7; 9 bases line up with TRBD1. The CDR3 is made up of 15 amino acids. Germline V lookup: CDR1 SEHNR, CDR2 FQNEAQ (reference sequence). V lost 4 bases to trimming and J lost 3 bases; unmatched junction nucleotides: 7. CDR3 bases: TGTGCCAGCAGCTCACAGGGGGCAGTTCTCTACGAGCAGTACTTC. Its translation is CASSSQGAVLYEQYF.

This clone was counted a few times. This sequence joins TRBV25-1 and TRBJ1-1, with D perhaps matching TRBD1 (6 bases). This CDR3 has 14 amino acids. Between the trimmed V and J ends, which lost 4 bases and 5 bases, there was a span of 14 bases. The germline gives CDR1 MGHDK, CDR2 SYGVNS. CDR3 coding DNA: TGTGCCAGCAGTGTGGCGGGGAGGGGGACTGAAGCTTTCTTT. It translates to CASSVAGRGTEAFF. Full variable domain (remainder filled in from reference TRBV25-1 and TRBJ1-1): EADIYQTPRYLVIGTGKKITLECSQTMGHDKMYWYQQDPGMELHLIHYSYGVNSTEKGDLSSESTVSRIRTEHFPLTLESARPSHTSQYLCASSVAGRGTEAFFGQGTRLTVV.